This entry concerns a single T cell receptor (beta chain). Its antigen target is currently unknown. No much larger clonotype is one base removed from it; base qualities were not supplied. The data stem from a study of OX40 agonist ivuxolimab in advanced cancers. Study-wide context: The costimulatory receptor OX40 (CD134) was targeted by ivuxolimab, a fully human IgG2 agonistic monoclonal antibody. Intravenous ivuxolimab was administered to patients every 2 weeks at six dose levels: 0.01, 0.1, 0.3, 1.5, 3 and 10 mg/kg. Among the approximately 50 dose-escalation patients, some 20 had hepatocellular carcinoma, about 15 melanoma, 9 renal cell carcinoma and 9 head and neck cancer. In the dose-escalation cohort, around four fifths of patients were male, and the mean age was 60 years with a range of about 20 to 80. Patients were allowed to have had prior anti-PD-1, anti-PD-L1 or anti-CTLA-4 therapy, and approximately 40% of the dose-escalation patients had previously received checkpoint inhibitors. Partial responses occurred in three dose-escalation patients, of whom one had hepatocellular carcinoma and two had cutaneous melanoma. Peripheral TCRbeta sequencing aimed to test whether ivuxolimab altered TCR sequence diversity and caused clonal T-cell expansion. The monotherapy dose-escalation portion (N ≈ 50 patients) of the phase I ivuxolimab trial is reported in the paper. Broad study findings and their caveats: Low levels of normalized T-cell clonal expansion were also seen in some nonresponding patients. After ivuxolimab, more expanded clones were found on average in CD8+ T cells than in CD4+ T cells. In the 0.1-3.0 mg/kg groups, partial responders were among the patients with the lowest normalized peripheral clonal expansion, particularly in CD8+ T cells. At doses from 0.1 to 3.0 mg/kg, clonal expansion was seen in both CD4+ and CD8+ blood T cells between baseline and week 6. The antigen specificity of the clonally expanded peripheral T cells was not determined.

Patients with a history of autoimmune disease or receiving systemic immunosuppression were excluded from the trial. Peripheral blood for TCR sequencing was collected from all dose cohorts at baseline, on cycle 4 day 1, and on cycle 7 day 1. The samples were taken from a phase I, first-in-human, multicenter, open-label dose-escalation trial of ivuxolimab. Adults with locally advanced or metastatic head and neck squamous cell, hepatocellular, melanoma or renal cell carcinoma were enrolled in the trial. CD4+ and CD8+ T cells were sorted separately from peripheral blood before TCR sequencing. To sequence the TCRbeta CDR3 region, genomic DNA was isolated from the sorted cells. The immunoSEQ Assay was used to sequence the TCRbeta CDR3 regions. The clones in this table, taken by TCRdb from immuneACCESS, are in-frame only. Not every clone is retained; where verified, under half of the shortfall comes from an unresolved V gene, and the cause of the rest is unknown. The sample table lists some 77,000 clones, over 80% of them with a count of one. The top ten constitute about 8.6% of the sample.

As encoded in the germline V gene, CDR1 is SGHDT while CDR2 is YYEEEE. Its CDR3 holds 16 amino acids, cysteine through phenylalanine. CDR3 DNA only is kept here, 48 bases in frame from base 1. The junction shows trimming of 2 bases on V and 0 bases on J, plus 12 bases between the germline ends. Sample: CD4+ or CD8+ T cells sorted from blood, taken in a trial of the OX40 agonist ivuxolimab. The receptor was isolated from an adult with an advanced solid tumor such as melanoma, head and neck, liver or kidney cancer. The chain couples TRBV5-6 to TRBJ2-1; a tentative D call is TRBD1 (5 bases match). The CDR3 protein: CASSLGAQSSYNEQFF. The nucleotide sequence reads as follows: TGTGCCAGCAGCTTAGGGGCCCAAAGCTCCTACAATGAGCAGTTCTTC.